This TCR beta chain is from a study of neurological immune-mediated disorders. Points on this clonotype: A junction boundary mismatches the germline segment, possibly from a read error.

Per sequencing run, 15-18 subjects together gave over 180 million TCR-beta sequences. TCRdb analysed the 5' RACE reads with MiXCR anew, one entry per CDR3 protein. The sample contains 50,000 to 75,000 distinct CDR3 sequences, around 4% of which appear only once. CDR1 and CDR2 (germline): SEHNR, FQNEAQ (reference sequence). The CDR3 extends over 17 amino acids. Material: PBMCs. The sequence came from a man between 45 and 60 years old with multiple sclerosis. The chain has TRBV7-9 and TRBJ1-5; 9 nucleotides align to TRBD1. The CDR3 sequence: CASSRWTGEYSNQPQNF. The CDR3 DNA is TGTGCCAGCAGCCGTTGGACAGGGGAATATAGCAATCAGCCCCAGAATTTT.